Reported below is one T cell receptor beta chain. This clonotype has a handful of counts. No base qualities exist here, and no much larger clone lies one base off it. V and J lose 5 bases and 0 bases, and a span of 15 bases separates them. CDR1 and CDR2 are drawn from the germline V gene: SGHVS, FQNEAQ. The CDR3 runs 16 residues from the cysteine to the phenylalanine. Only CDR3 DNA is held: 48 bases, read in frame from base 1. The treatment or condition tag for this specimen amounts to: live attenuated yellow fever vaccine strain. A standard Ficoll-Paque protocol was used to isolate PBMCs from peripheral blood. For sorted memory subsets, RNA extraction was done with the RNeasy Micro Kit. The data were taken from a study of T cells after yellow fever vaccination (dated by TCRdb to the late 2010s). Concerning the study at large: Using CD3, CD45RA, CCR7 and CD95 staining, memory subsets (EM, EMRA, CM and Tscm) were sorted on a BD FACS Aria III. Libraries from fractions with low cell numbers were prepared with the SMART-Seq v4 Ultra Low Input RNA kit. Bulk TCR alpha and beta repertoires were sequenced longitudinally to track T-cell clones before and after primary and booster YFV17D yellow fever vaccination. The cohort comprised two healthy male donors, one aged 18 to 29 and one aged 30 to 39 years. Bulk PBMC replicates and cell subsets were isolated from blood drawn at multiple timepoints before and after both primary and secondary immunization. Memory subsets were sorted on days 0, 15 and 45 and at 18 months after primary vaccination, and on days 0, 15 and 45 after the 30-year booster. The investigation overall reported the following: Most clones expanded after primary vaccination (roughly 96% of CD4 and approximately 86% of CD8) were re-detected after the booster, suggesting that broad memory maintenance occurred. Because only a couple of donors were included in the study, the extent to which the findings can be generalized is limited. On day 0, almost all vaccine-responding clonotypes were below detection in the sorted memory subsets. Computational filtering was needed because FACS-sorted repertoires could contain abundant contaminating clonotypes from the bulk population. Compared with the primary T-cell response, the secondary T-cell response was faster but weaker, reaching its peak on day 5 rather than on day 15. A small share of clonotypes occurred in both CD4 and CD8 compartments, likely arising from convergent recombination.

Sequencing was performed on an Illumina NovaSeq 6000. Synthesis of TCR cDNA relied on 5'RACE template switching, a step that introduced a universal primer site along with unique molecular identifiers. Priming for cDNA synthesis came from both the TCR alpha and TCR beta constant segments. Library amplification involved two PCR steps, and the second step added sample barcodes and sequencing adapters. Sequencing of the libraries was done on either Illumina HiSeq 2500 (2x100 bp) or NovaSeq (2x150 bp). The authors' analysis ran thus. Reads were demultiplexed and collapsed into UMI consensus sequences with MIGEC, and V(D)J alignment was performed with MiXCR. Vaccine-responding clonotypes were defined with edgeR using replicate PBMC samples, requiring FDR below 0.01 and a log2 fold change above 5 up to day 15. Each bulk clonotype received a CD4 or CD8 identity based on whether the sequenced CD4 or CD8 repertoire contained that clonotype at higher abundance. To estimate the distribution of each clone across memory phenotypes, clonotype frequencies in memory subsets were weighted by FACS-sorted cell numbers. The public reads were reprocessed in TCRdb via fastp at Q25 and MiXCR, keeping in-frame beta chains. Rows are unified per CDR3 protein, each entry keeping the most common DNA and genes. The V and J calls shown here were made by TCRdb, not taken from the authors' results. The sample table lists about 26,000 distinct CDR3 sequences, roughly 4.7% of them with a count of one. Less than 50% of the sample is in the top ten clones.

The sequencing used PBMCs, either bulk or a sorted T-cell subset (CD4+, CD8+, memory, or dextramer-sorted; not recorded which), collected on the day of the yellow fever booster vaccination. The receptor was isolated from a man in his late teens or twenties who received the YFV17D yellow fever vaccine. The V gene is TRBV7-8 and the J gene is TRBJ2-3; the D segment may tentatively be TRBD1 or TRBD2, each giving 5 matched bases. This receptor carries the CDR3 CASSATGGLSTDTQYF. The DNA is as follows: TGTGCCAGCAGCGCAACAGGAGGCCTCAGCACAGATACGCAGTATTTT.